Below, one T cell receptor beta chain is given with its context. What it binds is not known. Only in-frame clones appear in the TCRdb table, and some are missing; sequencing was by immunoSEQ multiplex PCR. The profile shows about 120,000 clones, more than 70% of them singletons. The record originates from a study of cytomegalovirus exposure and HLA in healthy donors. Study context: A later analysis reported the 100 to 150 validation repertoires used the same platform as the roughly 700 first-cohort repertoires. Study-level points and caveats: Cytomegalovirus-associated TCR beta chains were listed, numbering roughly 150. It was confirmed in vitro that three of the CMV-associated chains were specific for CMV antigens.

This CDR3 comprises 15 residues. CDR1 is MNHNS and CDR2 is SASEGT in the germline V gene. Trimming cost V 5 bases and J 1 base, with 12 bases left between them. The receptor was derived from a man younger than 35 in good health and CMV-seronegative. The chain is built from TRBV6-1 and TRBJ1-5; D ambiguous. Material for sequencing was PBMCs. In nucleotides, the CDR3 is TGTGCCAGCAGTCCGAACCCCGGGAGCAATCAGCCCCAGCATTTT. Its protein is CASSPNPGSNQPQHF.